This T cell receptor beta chain was profiled in a study of Tregs in tolerant kidney transplant recipients. Clones were read by immunoSEQ multiplex PCR, and TCRdb kept only the in-frame ones, dropping some. The data hold approximately 82,000 clones, with 93% observed a single time. The nonmyeloablative bone marrow transplants came from related graft donors, with transient mixed chimerism. Unstimulated Tregs (CD4+CD25+CD127-) and CD4+CD25- non-Tregs were sorted from PBMCs. Study-wide points: Few patients were studied, so findings need validation in larger groups. In tolerant patients, donor-specific Tregs outgrew total Tregs, suggesting antigen-driven expansion. Tregs expanded with activated donor B cells seemed most donor-specific.

V was trimmed by 0 bases and J by 5 bases, leaving 18 bases between them. Per the germline V gene, CDR1 is SGHNT and CDR2 is YENEEA. The CDR3 loop spans 17 amino acids. Notes on this clone: The antigen remains undetermined.

The clonotype was recovered from a human patient who received a combined kidney and bone marrow transplant. Part of the T cells may come from the graft donor. The chain recombines TRBV11-3 with TRBJ2-3, with D possibly matching TRBD2 (5 bases). This specimen consisted of CD4+ T cells from blood (PBMCs), obtained 12 months after the transplant. CDR3 sequence reads: CASSLDLLPSQGDTQYF. In nucleotides, the CDR3 is TGTGCCAGCAGCTTAGATCTTCTCCCTAGCCAAGGAGATACGCAGTATTTT.